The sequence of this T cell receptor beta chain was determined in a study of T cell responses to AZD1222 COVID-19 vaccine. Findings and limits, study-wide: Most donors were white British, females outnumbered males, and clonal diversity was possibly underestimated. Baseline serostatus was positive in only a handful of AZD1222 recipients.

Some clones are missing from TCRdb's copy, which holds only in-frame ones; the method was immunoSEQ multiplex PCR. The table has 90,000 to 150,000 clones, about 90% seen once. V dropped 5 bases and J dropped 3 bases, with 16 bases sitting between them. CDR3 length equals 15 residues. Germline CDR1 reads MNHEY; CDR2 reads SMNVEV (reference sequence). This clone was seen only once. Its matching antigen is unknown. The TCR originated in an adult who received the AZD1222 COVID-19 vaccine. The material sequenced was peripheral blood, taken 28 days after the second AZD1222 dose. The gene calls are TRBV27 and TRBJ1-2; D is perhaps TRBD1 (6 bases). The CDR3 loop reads CASSPIQGNDYGYTF. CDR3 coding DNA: TGTGCCAGCAGTCCAATACAGGGTAACGACTATGGCTACACCTTC.